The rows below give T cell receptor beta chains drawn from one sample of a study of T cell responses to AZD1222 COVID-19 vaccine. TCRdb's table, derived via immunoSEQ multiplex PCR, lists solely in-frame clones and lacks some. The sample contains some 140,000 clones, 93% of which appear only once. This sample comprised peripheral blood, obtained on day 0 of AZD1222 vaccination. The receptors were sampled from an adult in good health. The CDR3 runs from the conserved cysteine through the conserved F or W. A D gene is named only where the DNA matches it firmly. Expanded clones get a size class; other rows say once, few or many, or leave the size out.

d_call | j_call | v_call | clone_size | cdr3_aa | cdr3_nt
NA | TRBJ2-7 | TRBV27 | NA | CASSLSGEGRRPYEQYF | TGTGCCAGCAGTTTATCGGGTGAGGGCAGGCGCCCTTACGAGCAGTACTTC
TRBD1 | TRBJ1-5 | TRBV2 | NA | CASSGQGSNQPQHF | TGTGCCAGCAGTGGACAGGGGAGCAATCAGCCCCAGCATTTT
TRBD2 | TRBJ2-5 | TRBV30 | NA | CAWRAGRETQYF | TGTGCCTGGAGAGCGGGAAGAGAGACCCAGTACTTC
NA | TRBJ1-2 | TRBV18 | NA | CASSPPVMNYGYTF | TGTGCCAGCTCACCACCCGTCATGAACTATGGCTACACCTTC
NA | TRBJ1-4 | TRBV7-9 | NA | CASTFNSEKLFF | TGTGCCAGCACCTTCAACAGCGAAAAACTGTTTTTT
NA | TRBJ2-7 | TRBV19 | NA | CASRPGTGSSYEQYF | TGTGCCAGTAGACCCGGGACGGGGAGCTCCTACGAGCAGTACTTC
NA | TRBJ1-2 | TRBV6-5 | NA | CASRQTSRLDGYTF | TGTGCCAGCCGACAGACCTCCCGGTTGGATGGCTACACCTTC
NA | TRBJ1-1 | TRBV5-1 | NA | CASSRGPSPEAFF | TGCGCCAGCAGCCGGGGACCTTCCCCTGAAGCTTTCTTT
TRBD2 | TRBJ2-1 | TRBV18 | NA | CASSPLPSGSIDEQFF | TGTGCCAGCTCACCACTGCCTAGCGGGAGTATCGATGAGCAGTTCTTC
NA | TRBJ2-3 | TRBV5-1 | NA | CASSNDLTSTDTQYF | TGCGCCAGCAGCAATGACTTGACTAGCACAGATACGCAGTATTTT
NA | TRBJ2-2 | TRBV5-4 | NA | CASSPRTVNTGELFF | TGTGCCAGCAGCCCTCGGACGGTGAACACCGGGGAGCTGTTTTTT
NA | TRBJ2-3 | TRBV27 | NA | CASSFGVLGTDTQYF | TGTGCCAGCAGTTTTGGGGTCCTGGGCACAGATACGCAGTATTTT
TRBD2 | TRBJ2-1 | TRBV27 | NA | CASSQNGGRAQYRDNEQFF | TGTGCCAGCAGCCAGAACGGGGGGAGGGCGCAATATCGGGACAATGAGCAGTTCTTC
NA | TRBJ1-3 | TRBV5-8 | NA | CASSLVHRSGGGNTIYF | TGTGCCAGCAGCTTGGTGCATCGGTCGGGAGGTGGAAACACCATATATTTT
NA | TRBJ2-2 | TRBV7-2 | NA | CASSSSLGVGGGELFF | TGTGCCAGCAGCTCCAGCCTGGGAGTGGGAGGCGGGGAGCTGTTTTTT
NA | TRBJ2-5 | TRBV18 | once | CASSSLSDETQYF | TGTGCCAGCTCCTCCCTGAGTGATGAGACCCAGTACTTC
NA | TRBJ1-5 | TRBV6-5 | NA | CATAPWTVDQPQHF | TGTGCCACAGCCCCTTGGACAGTAGATCAGCCCCAGCATTTT
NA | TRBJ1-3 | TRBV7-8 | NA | CASSLGFGNTIYF | TGTGCCAGCAGCTTAGGTTTCGGAAACACCATATATTTT
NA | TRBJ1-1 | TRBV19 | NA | CASNLGALRTEAFF | TGTGCCAGTAACCTTGGGGCGTTGAGGACTGAAGCTTTCTTT
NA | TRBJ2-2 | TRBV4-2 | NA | CASSQDRAALTGELFF | TGTGCCAGCAGCCAAGATCGGGCGGCTCTGACCGGGGAGCTGTTTTTT
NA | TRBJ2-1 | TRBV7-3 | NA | CASSPIGEYNEQFF | TGTGCCAGCAGCCCAATCGGCGAATACAATGAGCAGTTCTTC
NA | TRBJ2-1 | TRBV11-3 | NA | CASSFEGDLEQFF | TGTGCCAGCAGCTTCGAAGGGGATTTGGAGCAGTTCTTC
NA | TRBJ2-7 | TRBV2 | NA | CASSEGLTYEQYF | TGTGCCAGCAGTGAAGGTCTAACCTACGAGCAGTACTTC
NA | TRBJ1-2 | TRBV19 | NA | CASETRTENYGYTF | TGTGCCAGTGAAACCCGGACAGAAAACTATGGCTACACCTTC
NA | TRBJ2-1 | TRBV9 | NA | CASSVGIAGVNEQFF | TGTGCCAGCAGCGTAGGTATAGCCGGAGTCAATGAGCAGTTCTTC
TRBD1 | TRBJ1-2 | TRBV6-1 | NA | CASSEFGTVNYGYTF | TGTGCCAGCAGTGAATTCGGGACAGTCAACTATGGCTACACCTTC
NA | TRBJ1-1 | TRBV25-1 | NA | CASSPPTGQTQNTEAFF | TGTGCCAGCAGCCCCCCGACGGGCCAAACTCAGAACACTGAAGCTTTCTTT
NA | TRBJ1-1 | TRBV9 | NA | CASSPRQSLWGRDTEAFF | TGTGCCAGCAGCCCCCGGCAAAGCTTGTGGGGGAGAGACACTGAAGCTTTCTTT
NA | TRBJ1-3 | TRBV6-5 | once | CASSFRGGGGNTIYF | TGTGCCAGCAGTTTCCGAGGGGGAGGTGGAAACACCATATATTTT
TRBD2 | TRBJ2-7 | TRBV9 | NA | CASSPGGTYEQYF | TGTGCCAGCAGCCCGGGGGGTACCTACGAGCAGTACTTC
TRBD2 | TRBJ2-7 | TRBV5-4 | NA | CASSGTSGGAREQYF | TGTGCCAGCAGCGGGACTAGCGGGGGGGCCCGCGAGCAGTACTTC
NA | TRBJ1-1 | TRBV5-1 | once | CASSTPGITEAFF | TGCGCCAGCAGCACTCCAGGGATCACTGAAGCTTTCTTT
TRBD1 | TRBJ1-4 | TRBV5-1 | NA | CASSLSPTGQANEKLFF | TGCGCCAGCAGCTTGTCCCCCACAGGACAGGCTAATGAAAAACTGTTTTTT
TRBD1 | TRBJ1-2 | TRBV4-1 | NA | CASSQVGTGDGYTF | TGCGCCAGCAGCCAAGTGGGGACAGGGGATGGCTACACCTTC
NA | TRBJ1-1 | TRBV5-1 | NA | CASSLESAANTEAFF | TGCGCCAGCAGCTTGGAATCGGCAGCTAACACTGAAGCTTTCTTT
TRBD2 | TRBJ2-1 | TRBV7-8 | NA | CASSLARGSYYNEQFF | TGTGCCAGCAGCTTAGCGCGCGGGAGTTACTACAATGAGCAGTTCTTC
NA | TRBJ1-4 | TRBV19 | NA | CASSIAGRQNNEKLFF | TGTGCCAGTAGTATAGCTGGACGCCAGAATAATGAAAAACTGTTTTTT
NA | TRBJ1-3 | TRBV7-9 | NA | CASSSTQVGENTIYF | TGTGCCAGCAGCTCCACCCAGGTTGGGGAAAACACCATATATTTT
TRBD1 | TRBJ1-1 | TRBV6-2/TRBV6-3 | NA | CASSYSGVPTGDGGDTEAFF | TGTGCCAGCAGTTACAGTGGGGTACCTACAGGGGACGGAGGGGACACTGAAGCTTTCTTT
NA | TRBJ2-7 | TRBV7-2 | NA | CASSHNSIYEQYF | TGTGCCAGCAGCCACAATTCGATCTACGAGCAGTACTTC
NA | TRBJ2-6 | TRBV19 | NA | CASSIRDAGANVLTF | TGTGCCAGTAGTATAAGGGATGCCGGGGCCAACGTCCTGACTTTC
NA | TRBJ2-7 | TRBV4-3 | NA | CASSQVLGDGEQYF | TGCGCCAGCAGCCAAGTTTTGGGGGACGGCGAGCAGTACTTC